These T cell receptor beta chains were read from a single sample in a study of cytomegalovirus exposure and HLA in healthy donors. The table came from immunoSEQ multiplex PCR; TCRdb's copy has only in-frame clones and leaves some out. Of around 150,000 clones in the sample, under 10% were seen once. Sequencing input: PBMCs. The receptors originated from a middle-aged woman in good health and CMV-seropositive. Both conserved end residues are part of each CDR3. D genes are given only for firm matches. The size entry is marked missing in some rows and otherwise reads once, few, many or a size class.

TRBV7-9	NA	14	few	TRBJ1-1	TGTGCCAGCAGCTCCCTCGACAGGAACACTGAAGCTTTCTTT	CASSSLDRNTEAFF
TRBV7-2	NA	14	NA	TRBJ1-1	TGTGCCAGCAGCTTAGCGGGCTATCAGGGTGAAGCTTTCTTT	CASSLAGYQGEAFF
TRBV27	NA	15	few	TRBJ1-2	TGTGCCAGCAGTTCACAGGAAGGGGTATACTATGGCTACACCTTC	CASSSQEGVYYGYTF
TRBV7-2	TRBD1	13	few	TRBJ1-5	TGTGCCAGCAGCCGACAGGGAGCCCAGCCCCAGCATTTT	CASSRQGAQPQHF
TRBV7-2	TRBD1	15	NA	TRBJ2-7	TGTGCCAGCAGCTTAGCCACGACAGGGACCTACGAGCAGTACTTC	CASSLATTGTYEQYF
TRBV29-1	NA	13	NA	TRBJ2-5	TGCAGCACTCAGACTCTACCCGGGGAGACCCAGTACTTC	CSTQTLPGETQYF
TRBV4-1	NA	15	NA	TRBJ1-1	TGCGCCAGCAGCCAAGATGTCGAGGGAAACACTGAAGCTTTCTTT	CASSQDVEGNTEAFF
TRBV10-3	NA	17	NA	TRBJ2-7	TGTGCCATCAGTGACTCTCTAACAGGTACAGTCTCCTACGAGCAGTACTTC	CAISDSLTGTVSYEQYF
TRBV7-9	NA	15	NA	TRBJ2-3	TGTGCCAGCAGCTTAAGAGGCCAGGGCGGAGATACGCAGTATTTT	CASSLRGQGGDTQYF
TRBV19	NA	16	NA	TRBJ1-3	TGTGCCAGTACCCTAGGGGGACCCGGCTCTGGAAACACCATATATTTT	CASTLGGPGSGNTIYF
TRBV7-6	TRBD2	15	few	TRBJ2-3	TGTGCCAGCAGCTCGCTAGCGGGGAGTAGAGATACGCAGTATTTT	CASSSLAGSRDTQYF
TRBV5-1	NA	12	NA	TRBJ2-5	TGCGCCAGCAGCGGGGAGGGGGGACTGCAGTACTTC	CASSGEGGLQYF
TRBV7-9	NA	14	NA	TRBJ1-5	TGTGCCAGCAGCGGCCACAGGGATTACCAGCCCCAGCATTTT	CASSGHRDYQPQHF
TRBV19	TRBD1	15	few	TRBJ1-5	TGTGCCAGTAGTAGAGGGACAGGGGACGGTCAGCCCCAGCATTTT	CASSRGTGDGQPQHF
TRBV19	NA	15	NA	TRBJ2-7	TGTGCCAGTAGTTCTCGTCAGGGGCCCACCTACGAGCAGTACTTC	CASSSRQGPTYEQYF
TRBV9	NA	15	few	TRBJ2-2	TGTGCCAGCAGCGTAGCGCCTATGAACACCGGGGAGCTGTTTTTT	CASSVAPMNTGELFF
TRBV10-3	NA	14	NA	TRBJ2-6	TGTGCCATCAGTGATAAGCCTGGGGCCAACGTCCTGACTTTC	CAISDKPGANVLTF
TRBV13	TRBD2	14	NA	TRBJ2-4	TGTGCCAGCAGCTTTGGGAGGGCCGAAAACATTCAGTACTTC	CASSFGRAENIQYF
TRBV9	TRBD2	15	NA	TRBJ2-1	TGTGCCAGCAGCCTCGACATGGGACTAGCTTTCGAGCAGTTCTTC	CASSLDMGLAFEQFF
TRBV19	TRBD2	12	few	TRBJ2-4	TGTGCCAGTCTCGCTAGCGGAAACATTCAGTACTTC	CASLASGNIQYF
TRBV6-5	NA	13	NA	TRBJ1-1	TGTGCCAGCAGTTACGAGTCCAACACTGAAGCTTTCTTT	CASSYESNTEAFF
TRBV6-1	NA	14	few	TRBJ1-5	TGTGCCAGCAGTGAAGGCAGGGGCAATCAGCCCCAGCATTTT	CASSEGRGNQPQHF
TRBV5-1	TRBD2	15	NA	TRBJ2-2	TGCGCCAGCAGCCCCGGGGGGGCGAACACCGGGGAGCTGTTTTTT	CASSPGGANTGELFF
TRBV10-2	TRBD2	15	NA	TRBJ2-3	TGCGCCAGCAGTCCTTCCCCCGTGACTAGCAGAGGGCAGTATTTT	CASSPSPVTSRGQYF